The following is a TCR beta chain sequence with its context. These data belong to a study of OX40 agonist ivuxolimab in advanced cancers. V lost 7 bases to trimming and J lost 0 bases, with 13 bases between them. The V gene's germline CDR1 is MNHNS and CDR2 SASEGT. The CDR3 spans 15 residues. TCRdb keeps only in-frame clones here, not all; method: immunoSEQ multiplex PCR. The profile shows some 130,000 clones, 90% of them singletons. Sequencing used CD4+ or CD8+ T cells sorted from blood, obtained in a trial of the OX40 agonist ivuxolimab. The sequence was collected from an adult with an advanced solid tumor such as melanoma, head and neck, liver or kidney cancer. The chain uses TRBV6-1 and TRBJ1-5; maybe TRBD1 (5 bases). CDR3 sequence (DNA): TGTGCCAGCACCAGGGTTGCTAATAGCAATCAGCCCCAGCATTTT. Translating it yields CASTRVANSNQPQHF.